This TCR beta chain comes out of a study of T cell changes during pregnancy in multiple sclerosis. Germline loops: CDR1 MRHNA, CDR2 SNTAGT. The CDR3 has 14 residues. The V end lost 3 bases, the J end lost 8 bases, and 15 bases lay between the germline ends. Assay used: immunoSEQ multiplex PCR; TCRdb lists only in-frame clones, some missing. The sample comprises tens of thousands of clones, roughly 90% of which are singletons, and 4.7% rests with the top ten. The chain recombines TRBV6-4 with TRBJ2-3; D perhaps matches TRBD2 (6 bases). The source of this sequence is a female donor in good health, enrolled as a control in a pregnancy study. Source: peripheral blood, taken in the second trimester of pregnancy. CDR3 residues: CASSEGEAGGTQYF. CDR3 bases: TGTGCCAGCAGTGAAGGGGAGGCCGGCGGTACGCAGTATTTT.